Presented here are 15 T cell receptor beta chains from one specimen sequenced in a study of CD8+ T cells in alopecia areata. cDNA serving as the sequencing template came from extracted, reverse transcribed RNA. TCRdb's table, derived via immunoSEQ multiplex PCR, lists solely in-frame clones and lacks some. The sample shows 130,000 or so clones, 70% to 90% of them seen only once. Indicated treatment: oral pan-JAK inhibitor, 5-10 mg twice daily. Sequences were derived from CD8+ T cells sorted from blood, sampled at week 4, from a patient treated with tofacitinib. These receptors were obtained from a human donor with alopecia areata.

The gene calls are TRBV4-1 and TRBJ1-2, with TRBD1 identical over 11 bases. The CDR3 length is 14 residues. Looked up from germline, CDR1 is MGHRA and CDR2 is YSYEKL. The J segment lost 8 bases and the V segment lost 4 bases, leaving 6 bases of the junction unmatched. Here the CDR3 DNA reads TGCGCCAGCAGCCCGGGACAGGGGGATGACGGCTACACCTTC. It is translated as CASSPGQGDDGYTF.

In DNA, the CDR3 is TGTGCCATCAGTACTGACATGAACACTGAAGCTTTCTTT. Translation: CAISTDMNTEAFF. The genes are TRBV10-3 and TRBJ1-1, with D uncertain. The CDR3 consists of 13 residues. Germline CDR1 and CDR2: ENHRY and SYGVKD. With 5 bases removed from V and 0 bases from J, the gap between germline ends came to 7 bases.

J is TRBJ1-3 and V is TRBV5-6, with a possible D match to TRBD1 (5 bases). The CDR3 runs 16 residues. The ends were cut back, 4 bases at V and 4 bases at J, with 18 bases in the middle. From germline, CDR1 is SGHDT and CDR2 YYEEEE. As DNA, the CDR3 is TGTGCCAGCAGCCCGAGCTCTCGGGGGTCCGGAAACACCATATATTTT. It encodes CASSPSSRGSGNTIYF. Full variable domain (outside the CDR3, taken from reference TRBV5-6 and TRBJ1-3): DAGVTQSPTHLIKTRGQQVTLRCSPKSGHDTVSWYQQALGQGPQFIFQYYEEEERQRGNFPDRFSGHQFPNYSSELNVNALLLGDSALYLCASSPSSRGSGNTIYFGEGSWLTVV.

V and J are TRBV29-1 and TRBJ2-1; TRBD1 matches at 7 bases. V lost 7 bases, J lost 3 bases, and 9 bases stayed unmatched. This CDR3 has 14 residues. CDR1 and CDR2 from the germline V gene are SQVTM and ANQGSEA. CDR3 in amino acids: CSAGRTGRYNEQFF. CDR3 in DNA: TGCAGCGCCGGAAGGACAGGCCGCTACAATGAGCAGTTCTTC.

Only one count was recorded for this clone. This chain uses TRBV4-2 with TRBJ2-1, with 8 nucleotides matching TRBD2. V gave up 4 bases and J gave up 8 bases; unmatched junction bases: 4. This CDR3 spans 13 amino acids. The V gene's germline CDR1 is LGHNA and CDR2 YNFKEQ. CDR3 amino acids: CASSRTGGYEQFF. The CDR3 DNA is TGTGCCAGCAGCCGTACGGGAGGGTATGAGCAGTTCTTC.

This chain connects TRBV29-1 to TRBJ2-1, with D possibly being TRBD1 (6 bases). Germline V gene lookup returns CDR1 SQVTM and CDR2 ANQGSEA. The CDR3 consists of 11 residues. Trimming left V 7 bases short and J 5 bases short, with 9 bases between. CDR3 sequence: CSAQGHNEQFF. The CDR3 region has the DNA TGCAGCGCCCAGGGGCACAATGAGCAGTTCTTC.

This chain joins TRBV2 and TRBJ2-3; TRBD2 matches 9 bases. The length of the CDR3 is 15 residues. The V gene's germline CDR1 is SNHLY and CDR2 FYNNEI. Trimming took 2 bases from V and 3 from J; bases not matched to a gene: 3. CDR3 residues: CASSEPSGETDTQYF. The CDR3 nucleotides are TGTGCCAGCAGTGAACCTAGCGGGGAAACAGATACGCAGTATTTT.

Points on this clone: The conserved closing phenylalanine or tryptophan is absent in this CDR3, likely reflecting a read error. It is unclear where the CDR3 begins or ends on the DNA, so no DNA is shown, and the CDR3 is as TCRdb lists it. The V call is TRBV5-1, the J call TRBJ1-4. The V gene's germline CDR1 is SGHRS and CDR2 YFSETQ. The CDR3 numbers 9 amino acids, ends counted. The chain's CDR3 is CASSLKGPG.

The rearrangement joins TRBV5-1 to TRBJ2-5, with 10 bases aligning to TRBD2. The trim removed 3 bases at V and 4 bases at J, leaving 15 bases unmatched. CDR1 SGHRS and CDR2 YFSETQ come from the germline V gene. The CDR3 is made up of 18 amino acids. The CDR3 sequence: CASSSPQAGGPSPETQYF. CDR3 nucleotide sequence: TGCGCCAGCAGCTCCCCCCAAGCGGGAGGGCCCTCCCCAGAGACCCAGTACTTC.

The chain employs TRBV15 and TRBJ1-5, with D maybe TRBD1 (6 bases). The CDR3 consists of 15 residues. In germline, CDR1 is LNHNV, CDR2 YYDKDF (reference sequence). V lost 3 bases and J 4 bases, leaving 13 bases between the germline ends. The CDR3 coding sequence is TGTGCCACCAGCAGGAACAGGGACACAAATCAGCCCCAGCATTTT. This encodes CATSRNRDTNQPQHF.

The genes are TRBV6-5 and TRBJ1-1; 7 nucleotides align to TRBD1. CDR1 MNHEY and CDR2 SVGAGI come from the germline V gene. Trimming at V came to 11 bases and at J to 12 bases, leaving 6 bases not matched to a gene. This CDR3 region has 9 residues. This CDR3 is CAAGQTSFF. In DNA, the CDR3 is TGTGCCGCGGGACAGACATCTTTCTTT.

This clone was counted a single time. The J gene is TRBJ2-1, the V gene TRBV6-6, with D maybe TRBD2 (5 bases). The V end was cut by 6 bases, the J end by 0 bases, with 12 bases between. Germline-derived CDR1 and CDR2 are MNHNY and SVGAGI (reference sequence). This CDR3 contains 15 residues. CDR3: CASSPAVGSYNEQFF. DNA of the CDR3: TGTGCCAGCAGCCCAGCGGTCGGCTCCTACAATGAGCAGTTCTTC.

This chain connects TRBV6-5 to TRBJ2-1, with D unresolved. Germline assignment: CDR1 MNHEY and CDR2 SVGAGI. Trimming pared 5 bases from V and 8 bases from J, leaving 16 bases between. There are 14 residues in the CDR3. In DNA, the CDR3 is TGTGCCAGCAGTCCTCACCCTAGTGGGGATGAGCAGTTCTTC. Encoded protein: CASSPHPSGDEQFF.

The chain recombines TRBV9 with TRBJ2-7; D tentatively fits TRBD1 or TRBD2 (5 bases each). The V and J ends lost 4 bases and 6 bases respectively, with 20 bases between them. CDR3 size: 15 residues. The V gene's germline CDR1 is SGDLS and CDR2 YYNGEE. The CDR3 DNA reads as TGTGCCAGCAGCCCGTGGACACGGCCGGAGGCCGAGCAGTACTTC. Its translation: CASSPWTRPEAEQYF.

This rearrangement joins TRBV30 to TRBJ2-1, with D possibly TRBD2 on 6 matching bases. The CDR3 contains 12 residues. Deletions cut 4 bases from V and 8 bases from J, with 12 bases between. The germline V gene encodes CDR1 GTSNPN and CDR2 SVGIG (reference sequence). CDR3: CAWNLGGDEQFF. In DNA form, the CDR3 reads TGTGCCTGGAACCTGGGGGGTGATGAGCAGTTCTTC.